Below, 8 T cell receptor beta chains from the same sample are listed, as sequenced in a study of Ad26.COV2.S vaccination and SARS-CoV-2 variants. The sample's treatment: some 19 received Ad26.COV2.S at low or high dose, single or two shots; about five received placebo; per-sample allocation not given. Specimen acquisition occurred on day 63 following the initial vaccine or placebo injection. Method: immunoSEQ multiplex PCR; TCRdb's copy keeps in-frame clones and lacks some. Here the sample spans around 380,000 clones, approximately 91% being singletons. The specimen was peripheral blood, collected in a trial of Ad26.COV2.S vaccine versus placebo. These receptors came from a person between 18 and 65 years old who received the Ad26.COV2.S COVID-19 vaccine or a placebo.

The chain links TRBV5-4 to TRBJ2-1, with D possibly being TRBD2 (5 bases). Germline V gene data show CDR1 as SGHNT and CDR2 as YYREEE (reference sequence). V was trimmed by 4 bases and J by 9 bases, leaving 17 bases between them. The CDR3 loop spans 14 amino acids. The CDR3 nucleotides read TGTGCCAGCAGCACAAAAAAAGCGGATGGTGAGCAGTTCTTC. Its protein is CASSTKKADGEQFF.

The chain links TRBV6-5 to TRBJ1-1; D is unresolved. V lost 7 bases and J lost 1, with 16 bases in between. The CDR3 sequence is 15 residues long. Germline V gene sequence: CDR1 MNHEY, CDR2 SVGAGI. The CDR3 is CASTTSGLGNTEAFF. The CDR3 DNA reads TGTGCCAGCACTACCTCCGGACTGGGGAACACTGAAGCTTTCTTT.

The J gene is TRBJ2-7, the V gene TRBV19; D may be TRBD1 or TRBD2 (5 bases each). The CDR3 spans 13 residues. Looked up from germline, CDR1 is LNHDA and CDR2 is SQIVND (reference sequence). V was shortened by 5 bases and J by 5 bases, with 13 bases between the two germline ends. The CDR3 nucleotides are TGTGCCAGTAGTCGGGCCTTGGGGGACGAGCAGTACTTC. Amino acid sequence: CASSRALGDEQYF.

The chain couples TRBV4-1 to TRBJ1-3; 7 bases are a match to TRBD1. Germline V gene lookup returns CDR1 MGHRA and CDR2 YSYEKL. V lost 8 bases, J lost 4 bases, and 5 bases stayed unmatched. CDR3 size: 13 residues. CDR3 residues: CASSQGVGNTIYF. As DNA, the CDR3 is TGCGCCAGCTCCCAGGGGGTCGGAAACACCATATATTTT.

This chain links TRBV10-2 with TRBJ2-3, with 7 bases identical to TRBD2. V lost 4 bases, J lost 0 bases, and 10 bases stayed unmatched. Germline V gene sequence: CDR1 WSHSY, CDR2 SAAADI. The length of the CDR3 is 17 residues. The CDR3 region has the DNA TGCGCCAGCAGTGGGGGGGGTAGCGGTATGAGCACAGATACGCAGTATTTT. The encoded protein is CASSGGGSGMSTDTQYF.

V usage is TRBV30 and J usage is TRBJ2-7; 8 nucleotides agree with TRBD2. CDR1 and CDR2 from the germline V gene are GTSNPN and SVGIG (reference sequence). This CDR3 is 13 amino acids long. The V gene end was trimmed by 4 bases and the J gene end by 3 bases; junction bases not matched to a gene: 5. The CDR3 nucleotides are TGTGCCTGGACAAAGGCGGGGGGCTACGAGCAGTACTTC. This gives the protein CAWTKAGGYEQYF. The full variable domain, rest sourced from reference TRBV30 and TRBJ2-7, is SQTIHQWPATLVQPVGSPLSLECTVEGTSNPNLYWYRQAAGRGLQLLFYSVGIGQISSEVPQNLSASRPQDRQFILSSKKLLLSDSGFYLCAWTKAGGYEQYFGPGTRLTVT.

V usage is TRBV6-1 and J usage is TRBJ1-2; the match to TRBD1 covers 10 bases. The CDR3 spans 15 residues. Germline V gene lookup returns CDR1 MNHNS and CDR2 SASEGT. With 2 bases clipped from V and 4 bases from J, the junction kept 4 bases outside the gene matches. This chain's CDR3 is CASSEQTGGSYGYTF. The DNA for the CDR3 is TGTGCCAGCAGTGAACAGACAGGGGGCTCCTATGGCTACACCTTC.

This chain connects TRBV14 to TRBJ1-3, with a tentative D call TRBD1 (5 bases). Per the germline V gene, CDR1 is SGHDN and CDR2 is FVKESK. Trimming removed 0 bases from V and 8 bases from J, with 5 bases in between. This CDR3 has 12 residues. As DNA, the CDR3 is TGTGCCAGCAGCCAAGAAGGGGACACCATATATTTT. It codes for CASSQEGDTIYF.